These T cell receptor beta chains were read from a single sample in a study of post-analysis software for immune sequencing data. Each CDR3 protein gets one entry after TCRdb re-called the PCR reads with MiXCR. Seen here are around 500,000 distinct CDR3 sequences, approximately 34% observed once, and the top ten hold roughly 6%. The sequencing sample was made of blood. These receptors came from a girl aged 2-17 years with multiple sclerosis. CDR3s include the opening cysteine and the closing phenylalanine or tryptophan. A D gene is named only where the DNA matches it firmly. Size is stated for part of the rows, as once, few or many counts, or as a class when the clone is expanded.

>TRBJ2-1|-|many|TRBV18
TGTGCCAGCTCACCAATACTAGCCTATGAGCAGTTCTTC
CASSPILAYEQFF
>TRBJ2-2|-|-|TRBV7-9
TGTGCCAGCAACGACGGGGCCAGGGAAGGAAATACCGGGGAGCTGTTTTTT
CASNDGAREGNTGELFF
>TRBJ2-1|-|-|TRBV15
TGTGCCACCAGCAGCCGGGACCCCGAGCAGTTCTTC
CATSSRDPEQFF
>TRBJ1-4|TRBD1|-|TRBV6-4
TGTGCCACCGGACAGGGATCTGAAAAACTGTTTTTT
CATGQGSEKLFF
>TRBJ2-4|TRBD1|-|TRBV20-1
TGCAGTGCTCGGCCAGGGGGCGCGGGATCTATAGCCAAAAACATTCAGTACTTC
CSARPGGAGSIAKNIQYF
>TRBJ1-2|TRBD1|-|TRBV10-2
TGCGCCAGCAGTGAGTCCTCACAGGGGTATGGCTATGGCTACACCTTC
CASSESSQGYGYGYTF
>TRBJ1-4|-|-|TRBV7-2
TGTGCCAGCAGCTTAGATCGGGGAGTTCGTGAAAAACTGTTTTTT
CASSLDRGVREKLFF
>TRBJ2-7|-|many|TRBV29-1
TGCAGCGGCCTGGGAACCGACTACGAGCAGTACTTC
CSGLGTDYEQYF
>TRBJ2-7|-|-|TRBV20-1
TGCAGTGCTTCCGACAGGTCCCCTGACGAGCAGTACTTC
CSASDRSPDEQYF
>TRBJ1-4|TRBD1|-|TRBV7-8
TGTGCCAGCAGCTTAACGGGGCAGGGGGGGGAAAAACTGTTTTTT
CASSLTGQGGEKLFF
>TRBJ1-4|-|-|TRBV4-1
TGCGCCAGCAGCGATCAGGGTGCAACTAATGAAAAACTGTTTTTT
CASSDQGATNEKLFF
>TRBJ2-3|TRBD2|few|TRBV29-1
TGCAGCGTTGAAGGTCCAGCGGGGGGGGTAGATACGCAGTATTTT
CSVEGPAGGVDTQYF
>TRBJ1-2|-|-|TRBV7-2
TGTGCCTGCAGCTTAGTCGGGAACTATGGCTACACCTTC
CACSLVGNYGYTF
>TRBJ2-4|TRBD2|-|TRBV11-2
TGTGCCAGCAGCCCTACTAGCGACCTCGTAGACATTCAGTACTTC
CASSPTSDLVDIQYF
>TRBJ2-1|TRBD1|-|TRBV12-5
TGTGCTAGTGGTTCGGACAGGGACTCCTACAATGAGCAGTTCTTC
CASGSDRDSYNEQFF
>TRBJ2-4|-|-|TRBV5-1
TGCGCCAGCAGCTTGGTACTGGGGGCGGACTCCAATCAGTACTTC
CASSLVLGADSNQYF
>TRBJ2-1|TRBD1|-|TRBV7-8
TGTGCCAGCAGCTTAGGCGACAGGGTAATAAACAATGAGCAGTTCTTC
CASSLGDRVINNEQFF
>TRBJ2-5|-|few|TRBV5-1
TGCGCCAGCAGCCCCGGAGTAGCGGCGCGTCAAGAGACCCAGTACTTC
CASSPGVAARQETQYF
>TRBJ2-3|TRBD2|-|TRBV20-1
TGCAGTGCCCGACCGACTAGCGGAATCACAGATACGCAGTATTTT
CSARPTSGITDTQYF
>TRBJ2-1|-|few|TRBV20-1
TGCAGTGCTAGAGATTTTGGAGGGCCGGTCTCCTACAATGAGCAGTTCTTC
CSARDFGGPVSYNEQFF
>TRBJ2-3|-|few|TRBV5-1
TGCGCCAGCAGCTTGGAAGGGGAAGATACGCAGTATTTT
CASSLEGEDTQYF